A single sample is the source of the 12 T cell receptor beta chains below, sequenced in a study of blood T cells in healthy people across ages. Primers used in a second PCR of about 6 to 11 cycles were a sample-barcoded 5' primer and a J-beta primer mix. TCRdb re-analysed the 5' RACE reads in MiXCR, keeping a single row per CDR3 protein. Of about 1,500,000 distinct CDR3 sequences detected, 35% to 45% appear once; the ten largest clones hold under 8%. Input material: blood. The source of these receptors is a woman aged 18-29 years in good health.

V is TRBV6-1 and J is TRBJ2-1; 8 bases match TRBD1. The V segment lost 2 bases and the J segment 5 bases; nucleotides outside the gene matches: 5. This CDR3 comprises 15 residues. CDR1 is MNHNS and CDR2 is SASEGT in the germline V gene. The CDR3 here is CASSEPRGLHNEQFF. The CDR3 bases are TGTGCCAGCAGTGAACCCAGGGGGCTCCACAATGAGCAGTTCTTC.

The chain couples TRBV4-1 to TRBJ2-1; D is possibly TRBD2 (6 bases). V gave up 0 bases and J gave up 6 bases, with 18 bases separating them. CDR3 size: 17 residues. Germline lookup yields CDR1 MGHRA and CDR2 YSYEKL. The CDR3 loop reads CASSQDLFRELPNEQFF. The CDR3 coding sequence is TGCGCCAGCAGCCAAGATCTGTTTCGGGAGTTACCCAATGAGCAGTTCTTC.

The genes are TRBV3-1 and TRBJ2-3; D is perhaps TRBD1 or TRBD2 (6 bases each). The CDR3 contains 15 residues. Germline V gene sequence: CDR1 LGHDT, CDR2 YNNKEL (reference sequence). Trimming removed 5 bases at V and 4 bases at J, with 16 bases between. The CDR3 protein is CASSELARGPDTQYF. The CDR3 DNA follows: TGTGCCAGCAGCGAATTGGCCCGGGGGCCAGATACGCAGTATTTT.

This clonotype was counted ten times or more. The chain is built from TRBV10-3 and TRBJ2-5; D could derive from TRBD1 or TRBD2 (5 bases each). The better agreement between TRBJ2-7 and the DNA end casts doubt on the J call. The CDR3 contains 14 residues. The germline V gene has CDR1 ENHRY and CDR2 SYGVKD. The CDR3 here is CAIWGGLADNEQYF. CDR3 nucleotide sequence: TGTGCCATCTGGGGCGGGCTAGCAGACAACGAGCAGTACTTC.

V gene TRBV9 combines with J gene TRBJ2-1; TRBD2 agrees at 8 bases. The DNA end is a closer match to TRBJ2-7, so the J assignment may be wrong. Germline V gene lookup returns CDR1 SGDLS and CDR2 YYNGEE. There are 15 residues in the CDR3. This CDR3 reads CASSVGGRFGNEQYF. The CDR3, as DNA: TGTGCCAGCAGCGTAGGCGGGAGGTTTGGGAATGAGCAGTACTTC.

This clonotype has just a few counts. The rearrangement uses TRBV7-3 and TRBJ2-5, with D perhaps given as TRBD1 or TRBD2 (5 bases each). Germline V CDR1 and CDR2: SGHTA, FQGTGA. V was pared by 4 bases and J by 2 bases, with 14 bases between. This CDR3 is built from 15 residues. The CDR3 here is CASSSLGTQQETQYF. For the CDR3, the DNA is TGTGCCAGCAGCTCTCTTGGGACCCAACAAGAGACCCAGTACTTC.

The chain carries TRBV19 and TRBJ1-4; 10 bases map to TRBD1. Germline V CDR1 and CDR2: LNHDA, SQIVND (reference sequence). There are 14 residues in the CDR3. The J segment lost 7 bases and the V segment lost 9 bases, leaving 8 bases of the junction unmatched. CDR3: CARRQGALLEKLFF. For the CDR3, the DNA is TGTGCCAGGAGACAGGGGGCCCTCCTTGAAAAACTGTTTTTT.

The chain employs TRBV4-1 and TRBJ2-5, with 9 positions matching TRBD2. Germline V lookup: CDR1 MGHRA, CDR2 YSYEKL. The CDR3 totals 15 residues. J gave up 1 base and V 3 bases, and 3 bases lay outside the gene matches. CDR3 loop: CASSHSSGAQETQYF. Written as DNA, the CDR3 is TGCGCCAGCAGCCACTCTAGCGGGGCCCAAGAGACCCAGTACTTC.

The V call is TRBV20-1, the J call TRBJ2-1, with D hard to call. The CDR3 contains 11 residues. With 2 bases removed from V and 8 bases from J, the gap between germline ends came to 7 bases. Germline V gene sequence: CDR1 DFQATT, CDR2 SNEGSKA (reference sequence). The CDR3 loop reads CSARLGYEQFF. The CDR3 nucleotides are TGCAGTGCTAGATTGGGATATGAGCAGTTCTTC.

In its sample, this clonotype was seen a few times. The CDR3 reads CSASAETQYF. CDR3 in DNA: TGCAGTGCTTCCGCGGAGACCCAGTACTTC. The V and J genes are TRBV20-1 and TRBJ2-5, with D unclear. V gave up 5 bases and J gave up 5 bases, with 6 bases separating them. The CDR3 length is 10 residues. Germline V CDR1 and CDR2: DFQATT, SNEGSKA (reference sequence).

V is TRBV6-6 and J is TRBJ2-7; 12 nucleotides agree with TRBD2. CDR1 is MNHNY and CDR2 is SVGAGI in the germline V gene (reference sequence). The junction had 6 bases not matched to a gene; V was cut back by 6 bases and J by 0 bases. The CDR3 sequence is 16 residues long. The CDR3 reads CASSRQTSGSSYEQYF. The CDR3 DNA reads as TGTGCCAGCAGCCGCCAGACTAGCGGGAGCTCCTACGAGCAGTACTTC.

This clonotype occurred a few times. V gene TRBV5-1 combines with J gene TRBJ2-7; no reliable D call. Trimming cost V 7 bases and J 2 bases, with 16 bases left between them. There are 14 residues in the CDR3. Germline V gene sequence: CDR1 SGHRS, CDR2 YFSETQ. The CDR3 is CASGPPERPYEQYF. The CDR3, as DNA: TGCGCCAGCGGACCGCCGGAACGGCCCTACGAGCAGTACTTC.